The source of this T cell receptor (beta chain) is a study of cytotoxic CD8 clonotypes in ibrutinib-treated CLL. At the level of the study: 11 relapsed/refractory, roughly 16 treatment-naive; roughly 17 IGHV unmutated.

Study conclusions and caveats: Higher circulating CD8+ T-cell counts strongly accompanied higher baseline clonality, above age-matched healthy donors. With treatment, public clonotypes, which were uncommon, either contracted or remained stable.

The germline gives CDR1 SGHTA, CDR2 FQGNSA. Trimming left V 5 bases short and J 5 bases short, with 9 bases between. This CDR3 spans 12 amino acids. This clone was found once. The antigen remains unidentified. The method was immunoSEQ multiplex PCR; TCRdb's version includes in-frame clones alone and lacks a portion of them. The sample has approximately 97,000 clones, about 74% seen once; the top ten hold 20% to 25%. V and J are TRBV7-2 and TRBJ2-5; unclear D gene. This receptor was identified in a human donor with chronic lymphocytic leukemia. The source was PBMCs, collected after 24 months of ibrutinib treatment. CDR3 sequence reads: CASSRYGETQYF. DNA of the CDR3: TGTGCCAGCAGCCGGTACGGGGAGACCCAGTACTTC. The full variable domain, its missing parts supplied by reference TRBV7-2 and TRBJ2-5, is GAGVSQSPSNKVTEKGKDVELRCDPISGHTALYWYRQSLGQGLEFLIYFQGNSAPDKSGLPSDRFSAERTGGSVSTLTIQRTQQEDSAVYLCASSRYGETQYFGPGTRLLVL.